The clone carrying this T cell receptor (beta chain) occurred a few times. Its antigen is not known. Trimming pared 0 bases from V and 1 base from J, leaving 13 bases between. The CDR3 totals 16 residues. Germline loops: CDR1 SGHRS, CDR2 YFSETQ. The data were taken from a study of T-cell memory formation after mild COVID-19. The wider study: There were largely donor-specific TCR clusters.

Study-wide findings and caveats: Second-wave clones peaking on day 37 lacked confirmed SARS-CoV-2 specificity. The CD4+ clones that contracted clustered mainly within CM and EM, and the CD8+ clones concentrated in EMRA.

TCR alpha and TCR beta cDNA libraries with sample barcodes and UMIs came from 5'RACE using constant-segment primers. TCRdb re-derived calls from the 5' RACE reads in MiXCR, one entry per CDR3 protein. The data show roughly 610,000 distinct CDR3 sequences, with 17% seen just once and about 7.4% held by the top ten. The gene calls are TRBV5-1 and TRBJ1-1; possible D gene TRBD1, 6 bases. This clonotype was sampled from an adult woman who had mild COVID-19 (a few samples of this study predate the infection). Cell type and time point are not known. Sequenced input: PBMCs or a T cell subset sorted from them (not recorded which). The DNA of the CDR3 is TGCGCCAGCAGCTTGGCGGTCCAGGGGACGAACACTGAAGCTTTCTTT. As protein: CASSLAVQGTNTEAFF.